The clone carrying this T cell receptor beta chain was seen a single time. Residents of under 25 US areas, aged roughly 18 to 89 years, made up the participants. V trimming: 5 bases; J trimming: 4 bases; junction bases outside the gene matches: 13. This CDR3 contains 16 residues. Germline V gives CDR1 SGHAT, CDR2 FQNNGV. This entry belongs to a study of blood T cell repertoires in COVID-19. The wider study: The cDNA or gDNA used as material had been derived from T cells, B-cell-depleted T cells, or PBMCs.

TCRdb keeps only in-frame clones here, not all; method: immunoSEQ multiplex PCR. The table lists around 250,000 clones, 80% to 85% of them singletons, with roughly 5.3% in the top ten. The chain uses TRBV11-2 and TRBJ1-2; 7 bases are a match to TRBD1. The TCR comes from a man aged 35 to 55 who had been exposed to COVID-19. The sample comprised PBMCs or T cells enriched from blood (not recorded which). The CDR3 DNA sequence: TGTGCCAGCAGCACAACAATCCGGGACAGCTTCTATGGCTACACCTTC. Protein product: CASSTTIRDSFYGYTF.